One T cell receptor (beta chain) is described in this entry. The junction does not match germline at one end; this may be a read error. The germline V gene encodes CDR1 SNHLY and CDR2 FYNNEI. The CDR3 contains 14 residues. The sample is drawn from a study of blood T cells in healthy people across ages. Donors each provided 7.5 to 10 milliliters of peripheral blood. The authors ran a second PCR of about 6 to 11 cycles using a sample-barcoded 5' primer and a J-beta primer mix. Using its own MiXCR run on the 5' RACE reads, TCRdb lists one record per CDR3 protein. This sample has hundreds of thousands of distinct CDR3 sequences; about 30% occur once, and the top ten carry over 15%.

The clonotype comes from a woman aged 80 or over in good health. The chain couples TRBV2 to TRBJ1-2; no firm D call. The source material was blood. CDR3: CASTLGRPNHGYTF. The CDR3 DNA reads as TGTGCCAGCACCCTGGGCAGGCCTAACCATGGCTACACCTTC.